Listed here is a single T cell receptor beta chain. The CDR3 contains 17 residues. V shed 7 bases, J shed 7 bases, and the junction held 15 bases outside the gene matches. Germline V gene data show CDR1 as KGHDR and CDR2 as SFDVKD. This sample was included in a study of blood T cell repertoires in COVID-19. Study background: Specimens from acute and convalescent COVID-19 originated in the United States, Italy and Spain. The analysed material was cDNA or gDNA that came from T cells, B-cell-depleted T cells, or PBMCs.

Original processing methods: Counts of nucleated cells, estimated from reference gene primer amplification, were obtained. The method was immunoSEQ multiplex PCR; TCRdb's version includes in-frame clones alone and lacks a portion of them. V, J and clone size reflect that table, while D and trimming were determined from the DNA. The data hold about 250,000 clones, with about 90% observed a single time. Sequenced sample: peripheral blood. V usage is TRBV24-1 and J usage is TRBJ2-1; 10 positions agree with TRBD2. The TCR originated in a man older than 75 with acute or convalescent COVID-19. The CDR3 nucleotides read TGTGCCACCAGATCTAGCGGGAGTTTGGGCCGCTTAAATGAGCAGTTCTTC. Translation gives CATRSSGSLGRLNEQFF.